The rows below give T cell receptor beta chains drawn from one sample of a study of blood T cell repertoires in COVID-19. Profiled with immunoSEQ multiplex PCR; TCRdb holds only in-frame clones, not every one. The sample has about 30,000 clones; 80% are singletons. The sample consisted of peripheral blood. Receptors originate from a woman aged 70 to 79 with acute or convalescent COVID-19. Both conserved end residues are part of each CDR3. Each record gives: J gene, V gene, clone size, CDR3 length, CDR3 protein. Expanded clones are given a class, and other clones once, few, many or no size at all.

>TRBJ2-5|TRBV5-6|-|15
CASSLVLAGQVGQYF
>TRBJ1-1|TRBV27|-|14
CASSPLRGIPEAFF
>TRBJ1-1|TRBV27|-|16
CASSLSGENPSTEAFF
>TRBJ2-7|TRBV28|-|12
CATLDTYYEQYF
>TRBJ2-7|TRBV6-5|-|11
CASKTDYEQYF
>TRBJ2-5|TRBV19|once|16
CASSIVERGGQETQYF
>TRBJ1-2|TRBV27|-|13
CASSRTGNYGYTF
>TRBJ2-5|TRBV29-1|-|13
CSVLQGAEETQYF
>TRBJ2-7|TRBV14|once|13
CASSPLYSYEQYF
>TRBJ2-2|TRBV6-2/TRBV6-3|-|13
CASSSDRGRELFF
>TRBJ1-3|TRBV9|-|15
CASSVARGSGNTIYF
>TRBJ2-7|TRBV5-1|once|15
CASSPGTSGTYEQYF
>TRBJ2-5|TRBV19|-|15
CASSTGTGGGETQYF
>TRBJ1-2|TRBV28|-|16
CASSSSPTGGHYGYTF
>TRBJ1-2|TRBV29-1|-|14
CSAPPRDTHYGYTF
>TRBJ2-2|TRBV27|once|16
CASSSFRAWNTGELFF
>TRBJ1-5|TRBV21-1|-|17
CASSPARGAYSNQPQHF
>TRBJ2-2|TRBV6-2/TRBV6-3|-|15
CASSPSLPNTGELFF
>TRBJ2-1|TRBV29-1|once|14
CSVASGVSYNEQFF
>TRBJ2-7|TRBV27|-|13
CASSLTDRAEQYF
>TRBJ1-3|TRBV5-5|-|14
CASTSGGVGNTIYF
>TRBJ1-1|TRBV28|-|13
CASSLGIGGIAFF
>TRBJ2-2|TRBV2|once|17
CASSRLAGGPDHRGAVF
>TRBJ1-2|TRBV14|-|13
CASSGLDSYGYTF
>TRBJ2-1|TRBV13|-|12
CASSSTRNEQFF
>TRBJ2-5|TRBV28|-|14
CASSRRGGGKTQYF
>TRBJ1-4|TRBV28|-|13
CASRQGRGEKLFF
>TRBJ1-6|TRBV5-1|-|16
CASSLEIRKDNSPLHF
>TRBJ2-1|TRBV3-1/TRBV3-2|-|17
CASSQGPSGRAANEQFF
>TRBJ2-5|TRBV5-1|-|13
CASRALMEETQYF
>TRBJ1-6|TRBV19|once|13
CASRAIYNSPLHF
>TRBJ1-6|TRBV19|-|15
CASSPRTDSGSPLHF
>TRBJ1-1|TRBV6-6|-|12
CASRVQTTEAFF
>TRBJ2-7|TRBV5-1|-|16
CASSPTGTGAVYEQYF
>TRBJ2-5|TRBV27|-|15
CASSPPGRAKETQYF
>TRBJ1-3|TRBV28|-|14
CASSSHRGGNTIYF
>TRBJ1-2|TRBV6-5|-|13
CASSYSGERGYTF
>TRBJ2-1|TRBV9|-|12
CASSARGSEQFF
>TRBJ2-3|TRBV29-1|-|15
CSVRPSGRGTDTQYF
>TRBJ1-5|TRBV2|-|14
CASRAGGPEQPQHF
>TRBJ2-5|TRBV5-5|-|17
CASSPDGSPGGAETQYF
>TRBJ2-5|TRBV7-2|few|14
CASSPLAGEETQYF
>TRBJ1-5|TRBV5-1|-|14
CASSLAGSNQPQHF
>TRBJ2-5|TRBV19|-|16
CASSMGGLSIQETQYF
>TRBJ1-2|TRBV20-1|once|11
CSARGGGGYTF
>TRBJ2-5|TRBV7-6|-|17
CASSLSVTSGSLETQYF
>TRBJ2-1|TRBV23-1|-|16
CASSQSQLAGDNEQFF
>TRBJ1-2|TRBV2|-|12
CASAVGNYGYTF
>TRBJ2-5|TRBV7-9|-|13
CASSPPGGETQYF
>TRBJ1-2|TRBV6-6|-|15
CASSYREATNYGYTF
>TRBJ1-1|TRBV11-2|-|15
CASSHDRGLNTEAFF
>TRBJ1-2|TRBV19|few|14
CASSYPGQGVGYTF
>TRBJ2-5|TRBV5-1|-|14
CASSLQGAQETQYF
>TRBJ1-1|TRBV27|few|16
CASTTLGSRVDTEAFF
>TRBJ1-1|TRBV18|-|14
CASSPINGGTEAFF
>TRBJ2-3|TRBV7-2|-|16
CASSLGSGVGTDTQYF
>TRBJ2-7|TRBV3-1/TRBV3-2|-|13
CASTSMGGSEQYF
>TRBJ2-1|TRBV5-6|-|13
CASSFQGGNEQFF
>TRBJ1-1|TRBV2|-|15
CASSVYTGMNTEAFF